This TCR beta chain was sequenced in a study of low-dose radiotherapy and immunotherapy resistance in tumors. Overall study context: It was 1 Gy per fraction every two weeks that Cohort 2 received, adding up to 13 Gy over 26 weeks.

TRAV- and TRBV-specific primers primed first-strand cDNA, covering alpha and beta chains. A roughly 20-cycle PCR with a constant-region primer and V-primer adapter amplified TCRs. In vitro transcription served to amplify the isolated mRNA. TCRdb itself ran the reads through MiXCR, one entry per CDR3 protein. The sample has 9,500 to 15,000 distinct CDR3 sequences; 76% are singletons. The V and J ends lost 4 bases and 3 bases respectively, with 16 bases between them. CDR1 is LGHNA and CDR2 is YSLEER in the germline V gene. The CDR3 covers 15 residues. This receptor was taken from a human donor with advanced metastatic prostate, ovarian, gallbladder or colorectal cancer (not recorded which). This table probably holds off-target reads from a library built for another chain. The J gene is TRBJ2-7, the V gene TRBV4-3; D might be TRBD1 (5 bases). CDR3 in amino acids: CASSPGHAALYEQYF. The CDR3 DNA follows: TGCGCCAGCAGCCCTGGACATGCCGCTCTCTACGAGCAGTACTTC.